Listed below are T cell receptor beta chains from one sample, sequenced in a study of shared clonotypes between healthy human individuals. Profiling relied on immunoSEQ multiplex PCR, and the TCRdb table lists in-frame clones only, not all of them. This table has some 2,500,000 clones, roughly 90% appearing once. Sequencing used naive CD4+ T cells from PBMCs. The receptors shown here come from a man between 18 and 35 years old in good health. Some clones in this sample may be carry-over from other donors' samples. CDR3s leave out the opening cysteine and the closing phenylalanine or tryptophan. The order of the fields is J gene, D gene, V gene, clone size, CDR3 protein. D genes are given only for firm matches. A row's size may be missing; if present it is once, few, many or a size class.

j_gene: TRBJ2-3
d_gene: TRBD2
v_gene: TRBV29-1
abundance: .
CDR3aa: SVRGREAADTQY

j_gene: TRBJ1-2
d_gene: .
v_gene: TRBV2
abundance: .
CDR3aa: ASNQGPNYGYT

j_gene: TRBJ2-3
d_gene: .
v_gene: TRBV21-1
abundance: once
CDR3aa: ASIDLAGVGKGTDTQY

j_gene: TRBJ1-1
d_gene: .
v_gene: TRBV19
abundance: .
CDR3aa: ASKGQGLNTEAF

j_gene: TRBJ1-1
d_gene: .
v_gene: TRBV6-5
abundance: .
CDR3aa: ASSRNRNTEAF

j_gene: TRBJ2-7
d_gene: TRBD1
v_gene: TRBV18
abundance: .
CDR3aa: ASSPRTGVFYEQY

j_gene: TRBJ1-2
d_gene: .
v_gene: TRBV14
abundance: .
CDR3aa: ASSQTHGYT

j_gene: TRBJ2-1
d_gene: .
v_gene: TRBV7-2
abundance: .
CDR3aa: ASSWGRTDTYNEQF

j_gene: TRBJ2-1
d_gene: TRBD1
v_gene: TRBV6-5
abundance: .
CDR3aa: ASSYATGGNEQF

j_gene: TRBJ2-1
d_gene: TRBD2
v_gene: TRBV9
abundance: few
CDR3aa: ASSVGLAEWGNEQF

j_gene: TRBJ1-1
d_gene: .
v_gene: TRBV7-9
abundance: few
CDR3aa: ASSFQMNTEAF

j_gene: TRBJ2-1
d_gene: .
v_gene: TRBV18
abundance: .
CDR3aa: ASSPRDVSYNEQF

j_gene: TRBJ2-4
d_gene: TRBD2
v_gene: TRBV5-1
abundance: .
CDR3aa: ASSSASGGNIQY

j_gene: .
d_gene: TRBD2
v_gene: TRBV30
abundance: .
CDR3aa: AWVAGGSYEQY

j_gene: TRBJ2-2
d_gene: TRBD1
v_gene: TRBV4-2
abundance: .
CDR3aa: ASSQDPGQGAGELF

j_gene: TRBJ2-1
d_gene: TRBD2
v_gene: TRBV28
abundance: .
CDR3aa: ASSLRAAAGGRDEQF

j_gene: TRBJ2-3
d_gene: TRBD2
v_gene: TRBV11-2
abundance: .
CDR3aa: ASSRRLASTDTQY

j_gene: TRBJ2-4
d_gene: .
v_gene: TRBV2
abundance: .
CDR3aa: ASGVQY

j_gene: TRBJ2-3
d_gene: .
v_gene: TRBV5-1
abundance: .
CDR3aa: ASSLGTVSTDTQY

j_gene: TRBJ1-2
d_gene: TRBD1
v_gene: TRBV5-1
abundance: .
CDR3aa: ASSSPGQGEERS

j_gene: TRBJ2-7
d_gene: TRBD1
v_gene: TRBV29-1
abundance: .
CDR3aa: SVEGTGKSGLYEQY

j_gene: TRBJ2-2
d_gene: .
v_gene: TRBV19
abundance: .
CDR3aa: ASKRAASTGELF

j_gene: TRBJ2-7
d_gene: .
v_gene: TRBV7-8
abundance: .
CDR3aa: ASRMDHSGPDPYEQY

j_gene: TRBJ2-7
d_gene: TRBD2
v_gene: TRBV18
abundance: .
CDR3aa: ASSPGIQRDDEQY

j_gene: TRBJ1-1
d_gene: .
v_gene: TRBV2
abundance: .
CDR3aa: ARRGTGGGTEAF

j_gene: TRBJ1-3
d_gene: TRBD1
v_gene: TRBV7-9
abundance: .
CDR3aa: ASSLDRAIY

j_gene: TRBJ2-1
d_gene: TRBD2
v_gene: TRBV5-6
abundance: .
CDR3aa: ASSLSSGSFNEQF

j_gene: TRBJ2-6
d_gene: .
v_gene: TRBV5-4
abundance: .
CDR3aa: ASSLSADSGANVLT

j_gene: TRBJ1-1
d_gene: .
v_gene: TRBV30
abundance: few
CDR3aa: AWSVSQLYTEAF

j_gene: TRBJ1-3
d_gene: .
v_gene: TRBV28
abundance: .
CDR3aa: ASSPNGVNTIY

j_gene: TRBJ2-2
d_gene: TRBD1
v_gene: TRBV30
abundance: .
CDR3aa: AWSVPIRGQGFIGELF

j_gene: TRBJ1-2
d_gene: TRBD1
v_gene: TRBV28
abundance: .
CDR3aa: ASSRTGGSHGYT

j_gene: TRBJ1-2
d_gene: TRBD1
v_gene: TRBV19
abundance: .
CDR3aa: ASSLRQGRGYT

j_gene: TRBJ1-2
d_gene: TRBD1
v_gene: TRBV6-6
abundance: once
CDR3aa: ASDGQGASGYT

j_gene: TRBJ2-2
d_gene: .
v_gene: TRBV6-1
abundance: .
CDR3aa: ASSEQGSLAGELF

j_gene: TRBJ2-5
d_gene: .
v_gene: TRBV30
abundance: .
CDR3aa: AWSPLGRQRETQY

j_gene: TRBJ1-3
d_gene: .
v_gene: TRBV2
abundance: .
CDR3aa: ASKTRTSGNTIY

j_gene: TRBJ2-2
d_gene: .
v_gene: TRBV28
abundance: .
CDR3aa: ATSPGSYSGELF

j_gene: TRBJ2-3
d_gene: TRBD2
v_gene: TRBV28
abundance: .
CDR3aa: ASSTGGSLTDTQY

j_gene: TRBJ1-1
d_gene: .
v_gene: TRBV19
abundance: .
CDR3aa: ASSRGRNANTEAF

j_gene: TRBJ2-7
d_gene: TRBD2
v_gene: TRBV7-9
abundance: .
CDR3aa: ASSPVAGVPSYEQY